This T cell receptor beta chain is from a study of T-cell reconstitution after alpha-beta-depleted transplantation in children. This CDR3 spans 13 amino acids. The V gene end was trimmed by 0 bases and the J gene end by 12 bases; junction bases not matched to a gene: 7. The germline V gene encodes CDR1 DFQATT and CDR2 SNEGSKA (reference sequence). For TCRbeta, the library was prepared with unique molecular identifiers. TCRdb fed the PCR reads into MiXCR, producing one record per CDR3 protein. Of around 8,600 distinct CDR3 sequences in the sample, under 20% were seen once. The origin of this receptor is a girl under three years old who had a stem cell transplant for combined immunodeficiency, so the T cells may come from the graft donor. The specimen comprised PBMCs, mostly from graft donor cells, sampled 60 days after TCRalphabeta/CD19-depleted stem cell transplant. V and J are TRBV20-1 and TRBJ1-2; TRBD1 matches 10 bases. In DNA form, the CDR3 reads TGCAGTGCTAGAGACCCTCCGGGACAGGGGAACACCTTC. It codes for CSARDPPGQGNTF.